The clone carrying this TCR beta chain showed up many times. As yet, its antigen is unknown. Template: tumor biopsy or peripheral blood genomic DNA, roughly 600-6,004 ng per sample. This specimen belongs to a study of T cells in tumors after PD-1 blockade. Study-wide findings and caveats: Peripheral recruitment is suggested, as some novel exhausted tumor clones were in pre-treatment blood.

Germline V gene data show CDR1 as SGHRS and CDR2 as YFSETQ. V lost 0 bases, J lost 0 bases, and 7 bases lay in between. The length of the CDR3 is 14 residues. Here immunoSEQ multiplex PCR was the method, and the copy in TCRdb shows in-frame clones only, minus some. The table lists 60,000 to 75,000 clones, 74% of them singletons. The chain joins TRBV5-1 to TRBJ2-7, with D perhaps matching TRBD1 (6 bases). This TCR was recovered from a human donor with basal cell carcinoma. The sample consisted of PBMCs, taken after anti-PD-1 treatment. CDR3 in DNA: TGCGCCAGCAGCTTGGACAGGGCCTCCTACGAGCAGTACTTC. Residues: CASSLDRASYEQYF. The full variable domain, in which reference TRBV5-1 and TRBJ2-7 provide the parts outside the CDR3, is KAGVTQTPRYLIKTRGQQVTLSCSPISGHRSVSWYQQTPGQGLQFLFEYFSETQRNKGNFPGRFSGRQFSNSRSEMNVSTLELGDSALYLCASSLDRASYEQYFGPGTRLTVT.